A single sample gave rise to the 14 T cell receptor beta chains below, sequenced in a study of beta chain features in type 1 diabetes. Reverse transcribing all isolated RNA meant expressed TCRB transcripts were sequenced. Here immunoSEQ multiplex PCR was the method, and the copy in TCRdb shows in-frame clones only, minus some. The sample comprises hundreds of thousands of clones, about 71% of which are singletons, and 0.053% rests with the top ten. The material sequenced was naive CD4+ T cells from blood. Every receptor here comes from a man aged 30 to 45 in good health.

V is TRBV2 and J is TRBJ2-1, with TRBD2 matching 7 bases. Germline V gene data show CDR1 as SNHLY and CDR2 as FYNNEI. This CDR3 has 12 amino acids. The J segment lost 12 bases and the V segment lost 4 bases, leaving 6 bases of the junction unmatched. CDR3: CASSGTPGGQFF. DNA for the CDR3: TGTGCCAGCAGTGGGACTCCGGGAGGGCAGTTCTTC. Full variable domain (remainder filled in from reference TRBV2 and TRBJ2-1): EPEVTQTPSHQVTQMGQEVILRCVPISNHLYFYWYRQILGQKVEFLVSFYNNEISEKSEIFDDQFSVERPDGSNFTLKIRSTKLEDSAMYFCASSGTPGGQFFGPGTRLTVL.

Concerning this clone itself: The same CDR3 is also encoded by other DNA sequences in this sample. The V gene is TRBV30, the J gene TRBJ2-7; no definite D call. CDR3 length equals 12 residues. Germline V gene lookup returns CDR1 GTSNPN and CDR2 SVGIG (reference sequence). Trimming stripped 2 bases from V and 0 bases from J, with 5 bases between. The CDR3 nucleotides are TGTGCCTGGAGTACCAGCTCCTACGAGCAGTACTTC. This translates into CAWSTSSYEQYF.

This clone turned up a few times. The chain carries TRBV30 and TRBJ2-4; D uncertain. With 4 bases removed from V and 0 bases from J, the gap between germline ends came to 7 bases. The CDR3 loop spans 13 amino acids. Per germline, CDR1 GTSNPN and CDR2 SVGIG (reference sequence). The CDR3 DNA follows: TGTGCCTGGATACAAGGAGCCAAAAACATTCAGTACTTC. Translation: CAWIQGAKNIQYF.

The gene calls are TRBV29-1 and TRBJ1-3; TRBD1 might be the D (5 bases). V was trimmed by 6 bases and J by 0 bases, leaving 12 bases between them. This CDR3 region has 14 residues. Germline V lookup: CDR1 SQVTM, CDR2 ANQGSEA. The chain's CDR3 is CSVAGRLSGNTIYF. CDR3 sequence (DNA): TGCAGCGTGGCGGGACGCCTCTCTGGAAACACCATATATTTT.

The gene calls are TRBV18 and TRBJ2-3; D unclear. The V gene lost 6 bases and the J gene lost 6 bases, with 13 bases spanning the gap. CDR1 KGHSH and CDR2 LQKENI come from the germline V gene. The CDR3 covers 13 residues. CDR3 protein: CASSRDVADTQYF. CDR3 coding DNA: TGTGCCAGCTCCCGAGACGTTGCGGATACGCAGTATTTT. The full variable domain, completed using reference TRBV18 and TRBJ2-3, is NAGVMQNPRHLVRRRGQEARLRCSPMKGHSHVYWYRQLPEEGLKFMVYLQKENIIDESGMPKERFSAEFPKEGPSILRIQQVVRGDSAAYFCASSRDVADTQYFGPGTRLTVL.

V gene TRBV28 combines with J gene TRBJ1-5, with 10 nucleotides matching TRBD1. The trim removed 3 bases at V and 4 bases at J, leaving 6 bases unmatched. Germline values: CDR1 MDHEN, CDR2 SYDVKM. The CDR3 is made up of 16 amino acids. CDR3 DNA: TGTGCCAGCAGTTTCGGGGGACAGGGGTGGAATCAGCCCCAGCATTTT. Its translation is CASSFGGQGWNQPQHF.

This rearrangement joins TRBV5-6 to TRBJ2-7, with D perhaps TRBD1 (5 bases). In germline, CDR1 is SGHDT, CDR2 YYEEEE. Trimming left V 1 base short and J 2 bases short, with 7 bases between. The CDR3 has 13 residues. The CDR3 DNA reads as TGTGCCAGCAGCTTGATGGGGCCCTACGAGCAGTACTTC. Encoded protein: CASSLMGPYEQYF.

The V and J genes are TRBV29-1 and TRBJ2-5; no clear D. The CDR3 runs to 14 residues. V was trimmed by 0 bases and J by 4 bases, leaving 12 bases between them. CDR1 and CDR2 (germline): SQVTM, ANQGSEA. This CDR3 reads CSVEDPAAGETQYF. As DNA, the CDR3 is TGCAGCGTTGAAGATCCGGCAGCAGGAGAGACCCAGTACTTC.

This clone was observed a handful of times. The chain uses TRBV29-1 and TRBJ2-1; TRBD2 matches 10 bases. The germline V gene encodes CDR1 SQVTM and CDR2 ANQGSEA. The CDR3 contains 12 residues. After removal of 5 bases from V and 9 bases from J, the junction contained 4 bases not matched to a gene. The CDR3 bases are TGCAGCGTTACTAGCGGGACCCCTGAGCAGTTCTTC. It yields the protein CSVTSGTPEQFF.

CDR3 sequence: CASSPREGSTGELFF. As DNA, the CDR3 is TGTGCCAGCAGCCCCCGGGAGGGGAGCACCGGGGAGCTGTTTTTT. The chain employs TRBV9 and TRBJ2-2, with 8 bases aligning to TRBD2. Trimming cost V 4 bases and J 4 bases; bases outside gene matches: 6. This CDR3 has 15 residues. Per germline, CDR1 SGDLS and CDR2 YYNGEE.

CDR3 amino acids: CASRLSSYNEQFF. The CDR3 DNA is TGTGCCAGCCGGTTGAGCTCCTACAATGAGCAGTTCTTC. The V call is TRBV4-2, the J call TRBJ2-1, with D uncertain. Germline V CDR1 and CDR2: LGHNA, YNFKEQ. V lost 8 bases and J lost 0, with 8 bases in between. The CDR3 contains 13 residues.

Points on this clone: Other DNA sequences from this sample encode an identical CDR3 as well. DNA of the CDR3: TGTGCCTGGAGTGTGAGGGAGACCCAGTACTTC. Its protein product is CAWSVRETQYF. V gene TRBV30 combines with J gene TRBJ2-5; D unclear. Germline V gives CDR1 GTSNPN, CDR2 SVGIG (reference sequence). This CDR3 has 11 amino acids. V was cut by 0 bases and J by 5 bases, with 4 bases left in between.

V usage is TRBV6-6 and J usage is TRBJ2-1, with 7 bases fitting TRBD1. Germline loops: CDR1 MNHNY, CDR2 SVGAGI (reference sequence). V shed 7 bases and J 14 bases; nucleotides not matched to a gene: 8. CDR3 size: 11 residues. The CDR3 is CASTNQGDKFF. Written as DNA, the CDR3 is TGTGCCAGCACCAATCAGGGGGACAAGTTCTTC.

The chain carries TRBV11-2 and TRBJ2-7; 10 positions match TRBD1. In germline, CDR1 is SGHAT, CDR2 FQNNGV. Trimming at V came to 6 bases and at J to 3 bases, leaving 8 bases not matched to a gene. There are 15 residues in the CDR3. CDR3 nucleotides: TGTGCCAGCAGTCCGACCGGGACAGGGGTCTACGAGCAGTACTTC. Translation gives CASSPTGTGVYEQYF.